This TCR beta chain originates from a study of cytomegalovirus exposure and HLA in healthy donors. Study-level background: Earlier, some 180 million T cells were analyzed, and 90 million to 140 million unique TCR beta sequences were found among them.

The PCR contained 60 Vbeta and 13 Jbeta primers. Clones were sequenced by immunoSEQ multiplex PCR, and TCRdb holds only the in-frame ones, with some missing. This listing includes approximately 140,000 clones. CDR1 is MDHEN and CDR2 is SYDVKM in the germline V gene. Trimming took 6 bases from V and 2 from J; bases not matched to a gene: 2. CDR3 length equals 14 residues. The V and J genes are TRBV28 and TRBJ1-4; the match to TRBD1 covers 8 bases. Sequencing input: PBMCs. The receptor was isolated from a woman aged 45-59 years in good health and CMV-seronegative. DNA for the CDR3: TGTGCCAGCAGCGACAGGGGCACTAATGAAAAACTGTTTTTT. Its protein is CASSDRGTNEKLFF.